This T cell receptor (beta chain) came from a study of T-cell reconstitution after alpha-beta-depleted transplantation in children. Points from the study as a whole: Where alpha-beta T cells came from about two months after transplant was reportedly several hundred expanded graft clones.

For TCRbeta, the library was prepared with unique molecular identifiers. TCRdb passed the PCR reads through MiXCR, listing each CDR3 protein once. The repertoire holds more than 200,000 distinct CDR3 sequences, roughly a quarter seen once, with about 4.8% in the top ten. Remarks on this clonotype: The antigen remains undetermined.

The CDR3 spans 17 residues. CDR1 is SEHNR, CDR2 FQNEAQ, per germline (reference sequence). Trimming cost V 2 bases and J 0 bases, with 11 bases left between them. The clonotype comes from a female patient between 2 and 10 years old who had a stem cell transplant for congenital amegakaryocytic thrombocytopenia, so the T cells may come from the graft donor. The sequencing here drew on PBMCs, mostly from graft donor cells, taken 360 days after TCRalphabeta/CD19-depleted stem cell transplant. This chain links TRBV7-9 with TRBJ2-6; D is unclear. The chain's CDR3 is CASSLNPDPSGANVLTF. DNA of the CDR3: TGTGCCAGCAGCTTAAACCCAGACCCCTCTGGGGCCAACGTCCTGACTTTC.